This T cell receptor (beta chain) was captured by sequencing in a study of blood T cell repertoires in COVID-19. For the study at large: Specimens from acute and convalescent COVID-19 originated in the United States, Italy and Spain. From T cells, B-cell-depleted T cells, or PBMCs came the material, which was cDNA or gDNA.

As regards this clone: Other nucleotide sequences from this sample produce the same CDR3.

Per the original methods: For nucleated cells, counts were estimated from reference gene primer amplification. TCRdb's copy holds only in-frame clones and misses some; the assay was immunoSEQ multiplex PCR. V and J calls and clone size are as listed in that table; D and trimming were resolved from the DNA. The sample lists more than 55,000 clones, roughly four fifths occurring once. This CDR3 comprises 16 residues. CDR1 and CDR2 from the germline V gene are SNHLY and FYNNEI. Trimming at V came to 6 bases and at J to 0 bases, leaving 5 bases not matched to a gene. This clonotype was obtained from a woman at least 80 years old with acute or convalescent COVID-19. What was sequenced was peripheral blood. The chain joins TRBV2 to TRBJ2-6; 7 bases map to TRBD1. In nucleotides, the CDR3 is TGTGCCAGCAGCAGGGACAGTAGCTCTGGGGCCAACGTCCTGACTTTC. Translated: CASSRDSSSGANVLTF.